These 12 T cell receptor beta chains were all obtained from the same sample, sequenced in a study of blood T cell repertoires in COVID-19. Libraries were prepared by immunoSEQ multiplex PCR; TCRdb keeps only in-frame clonotypes and omits some of them. The table lists a few hundred thousand clones, roughly 82% of them singletons. The sequencing sample was made of peripheral blood. The receptors here all came from a man aged 35 to 55 who had recovered from COVID-19.

The V and J genes are TRBV6-5 and TRBJ1-1, with a tentative D call TRBD1 (6 bases). The CDR3 has 11 amino acids. CDR1 is MNHEY, CDR2 SVGAGI, per germline. Trimming left V 8 bases short and J 11 bases short, with 15 bases between. DNA of the CDR3: TGTGCCAGCGGGGGGGGCTTTGGTGCTTTCTTT. Translated: CASGGGFGAFF.

The J gene is TRBJ2-1, the V gene TRBV21-1; the D call TRBD2 from the table was never checked on the DNA. TRBV21-1 is designated a pseudogene. There are 15 residues in the CDR3. DNA for the CDR3: TGTGCCAGCAGCAAAGGGAGAGTGACTAGAGATGAGCAGTTCTTC. The encoded protein is CASSKGRVTRDEQFF.

The V call is TRBV5-4, the J call TRBJ2-3, with TRBD1 matching over 9 bases. This CDR3 has 16 residues. J lost 3 bases, V lost 4 bases, and 9 bases had no gene match. Germline V gene sequence: CDR1 SGHNT, CDR2 YYREEE (reference sequence). As DNA, the CDR3 is TGTGCCAGCAGCGGTACGACAGGGGGAAGGACAGATACGCAGTATTTT. This translates into CASSGTTGGRTDTQYF.

The chain combines TRBV27 with TRBJ2-2; 9 nucleotides line up with TRBD1. Germline trimming cut 7 bases from V and 3 bases from J; bases unmatched to any gene: 3. Germline CDR1 and CDR2: MNHEY and SMNVEV (reference sequence). The CDR3 has 14 amino acids. The DNA for the CDR3 is TGTGCCAGCAATAGGGACAGGGACACCGGGGAGCTGTTTTTT. It codes for CASNRDRDTGELFF.

The chain combines TRBV19 with TRBJ1-2; the D is unclear. The V end was cut by 7 bases, the J end by 5 bases, with 14 bases between. This CDR3 has 13 residues. Germline-derived CDR1 and CDR2 are LNHDA and SQIVND (reference sequence). CDR3 region: CASKNYGAYGYTF. The CDR3 DNA follows: TGTGCCAGTAAGAATTACGGAGCTTATGGCTACACCTTC. Full variable domain (outside the CDR3, taken from reference TRBV19 and TRBJ1-2): DGGITQSPKYLFRKEGQNVTLSCEQNLNHDAMYWYRQDPGQGLRLIYYSQIVNDFQKGDIAEGYSVSREKKESFPLTVTSAQKNPTAFYLCASKNYGAYGYTFGSGTRLTVV.

In this sample, this clone turned up many times. V and J are TRBV24-1 and TRBJ1-1; perhaps TRBD1 as D (5 bases). V was trimmed by 1 base and J by 11 bases, leaving 10 bases between them. This CDR3 is built from 12 residues. Germline CDR1 and CDR2: KGHDR and SFDVKD. The CDR3 loop reads CATSDFQGKAFF. The CDR3 DNA is TGTGCCACCAGTGATTTTCAGGGAAAGGCTTTCTTT.

The rearrangement joins TRBV5-5 to TRBJ1-1; D possibly corresponds to TRBD1 (6 bases). From germline, CDR1 is SGHKS and CDR2 YYEKEE (reference sequence). V was cut by 4 bases and J by 1 base, with 11 bases left in between. The CDR3 totals 14 residues. CDR3 sequence reads: CASSRTGQNTEAFF. DNA of the CDR3: TGTGCCAGCAGCAGAACAGGGCAGAACACTGAAGCTTTCTTT.

This clone was recorded only once. The CDR3 protein is CASSQGRLAVSEQFF. Written as DNA, the CDR3 is TGCGCCAGCAGCCAAGGCCGACTAGCGGTCAGTGAGCAGTTCTTC. The chain carries TRBV4-1 and TRBJ2-1; 9 nucleotides align to TRBD2. The CDR3 has 15 amino acids. V lost 1 base, J lost 9 bases, and 7 bases stayed unmatched. Germline loops: CDR1 MGHRA, CDR2 YSYEKL.

The chain combines TRBV6-5 with TRBJ2-7, with 10 positions matching TRBD2. Germline V gene lookup returns CDR1 MNHEY and CDR2 SVGAGI. The ends lost 8 bases at V and 1 base at J; junction bases unmatched: 8. The CDR3 is 15 amino acids. CDR3 region: CASRWGTSASYEQYF. CDR3 in DNA: TGTGCCAGCCGCTGGGGGACTAGCGCGTCCTACGAGCAGTACTTC.

The chain joins TRBV5-6 to TRBJ1-1, with 11 bases identical to TRBD1. In germline, CDR1 is SGHDT, CDR2 YYEEEE. CDR3 length: 15 residues. V trimming: 2 bases; J trimming: 3 bases; junction bases outside the gene matches: 3. CDR3 bases: TGTGCCAGCAGCTTCCGGGACAGGGGGTACACTGAAGCTTTCTTT. Translated, it gives CASSFRDRGYTEAFF.

The chain carries TRBV11-2 and TRBJ2-3, with TRBD2 identical over 9 bases. The CDR3 sequence is 15 residues long. V lost 5 bases, J lost 2 bases, and 5 bases stayed unmatched. Germline CDR1 SGHAT, CDR2 FQNNGV. In DNA, the CDR3 is TGTGCCAGCAGCGTTCTAGCGGGGTCCACAGATACGCAGTATTTT. Translated: CASSVLAGSTDTQYF. The whole variable domain, filled in from reference TRBV11-2 and TRBJ2-3, reads EAGVAQSPRYKIIEKRQSVAFWCNPISGHATLYWYQQILGQGPKLLIQFQNNGVVDDSQLPKDRFSAERLKGVDSTLKIQPAKLEDSAVYLCASSVLAGSTDTQYFGPGTRLTVL.

This clone has at least ten counts. The chain recombines TRBV2 with TRBJ2-5, with a possible D match to TRBD1 (5 bases). Deletions cut 1 base from V and 4 bases from J, with 10 bases between. The CDR3 is 14 residues long. CDR1 is SNHLY, CDR2 FYNNEI, per germline. The CDR3 sequence: CASSEVQGGETQYF. In DNA, the CDR3 is TGTGCCAGCAGTGAAGTGCAGGGTGGAGAGACCCAGTACTTC. The full variable domain, its missing parts supplied by reference TRBV2 and TRBJ2-5, is EPEVTQTPSHQVTQMGQEVILRCVPISNHLYFYWYRQILGQKVEFLVSFYNNEISEKSEIFDDQFSVERPDGSNFTLKIRSTKLEDSAMYFCASSEVQGGETQYFGPGTRLLVL.